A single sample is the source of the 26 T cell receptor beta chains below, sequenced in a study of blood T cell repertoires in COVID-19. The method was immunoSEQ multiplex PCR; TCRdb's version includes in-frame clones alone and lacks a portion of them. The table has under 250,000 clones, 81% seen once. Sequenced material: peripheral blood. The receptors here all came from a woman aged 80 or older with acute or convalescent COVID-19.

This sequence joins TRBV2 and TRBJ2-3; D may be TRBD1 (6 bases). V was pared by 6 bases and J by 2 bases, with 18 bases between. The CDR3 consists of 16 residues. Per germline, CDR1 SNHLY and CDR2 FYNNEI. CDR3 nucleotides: TGTGCCAGCAGCAATACCGGGACATCTTTCACAGATACGCAGTATTTT. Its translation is CASSNTGTSFTDTQYF.

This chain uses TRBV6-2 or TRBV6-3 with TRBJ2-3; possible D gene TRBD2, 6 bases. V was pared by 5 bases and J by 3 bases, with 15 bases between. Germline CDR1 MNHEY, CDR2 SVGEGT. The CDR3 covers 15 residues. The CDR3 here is CASSLAQARTDTQYF. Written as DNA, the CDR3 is TGTGCCAGCAGTCTAGCGCAGGCTAGAACAGATACGCAGTATTTT.

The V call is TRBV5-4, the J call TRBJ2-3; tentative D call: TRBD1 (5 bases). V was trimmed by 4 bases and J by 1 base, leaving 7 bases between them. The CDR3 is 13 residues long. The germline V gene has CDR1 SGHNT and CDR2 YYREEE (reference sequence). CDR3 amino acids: CASSPTGTDTQYF. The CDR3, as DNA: TGTGCCAGCAGCCCGACAGGCACAGATACGCAGTATTTT.

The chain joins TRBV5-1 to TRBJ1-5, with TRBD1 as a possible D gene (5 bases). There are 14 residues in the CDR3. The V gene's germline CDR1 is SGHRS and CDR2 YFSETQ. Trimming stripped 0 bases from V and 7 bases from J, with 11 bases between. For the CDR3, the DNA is TGCGCCAGCAGCTTGGTGGGGGGGAGCCAGCCCCAGCATTTT. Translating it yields CASSLVGGSQPQHF.

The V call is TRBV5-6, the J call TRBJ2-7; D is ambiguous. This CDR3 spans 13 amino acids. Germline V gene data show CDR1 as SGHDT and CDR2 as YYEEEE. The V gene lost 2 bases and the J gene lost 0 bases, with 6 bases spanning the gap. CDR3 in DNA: TGTGCCAGCAGCTTAGCGAGCTCCTACGAGCAGTACTTC. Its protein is CASSLASSYEQYF.

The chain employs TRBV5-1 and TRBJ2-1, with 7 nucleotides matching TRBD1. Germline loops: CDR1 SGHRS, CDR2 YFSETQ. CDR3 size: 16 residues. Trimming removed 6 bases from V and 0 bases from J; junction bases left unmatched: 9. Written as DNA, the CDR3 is TGCGCCAGCACCCCGGGACAGAGGAGCTCCTACAATGAGCAGTTCTTC. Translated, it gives CASTPGQRSSYNEQFF.

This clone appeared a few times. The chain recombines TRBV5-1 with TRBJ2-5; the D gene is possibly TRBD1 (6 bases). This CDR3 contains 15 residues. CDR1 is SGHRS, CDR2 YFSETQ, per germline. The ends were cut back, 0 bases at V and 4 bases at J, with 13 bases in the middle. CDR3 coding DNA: TGCGCCAGCAGCTTGGCGTTACAGGGTGGAGAGACCCAGTACTTC. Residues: CASSLALQGGETQYF.

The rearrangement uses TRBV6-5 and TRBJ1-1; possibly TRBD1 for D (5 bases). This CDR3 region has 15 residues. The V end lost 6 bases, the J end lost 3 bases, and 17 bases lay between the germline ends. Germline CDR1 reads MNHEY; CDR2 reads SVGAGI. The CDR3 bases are TGTGCCAGCAGGCAAACGGGGGGAGAATACACTGAAGCTTTCTTT. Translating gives CASRQTGGEYTEAFF.

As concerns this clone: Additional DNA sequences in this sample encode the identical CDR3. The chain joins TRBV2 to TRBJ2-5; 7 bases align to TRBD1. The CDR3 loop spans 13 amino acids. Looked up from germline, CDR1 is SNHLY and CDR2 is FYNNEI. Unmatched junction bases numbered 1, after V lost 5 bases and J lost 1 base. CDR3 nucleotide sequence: TGTGCCAGCAGTTGGACAGGCCAAGAGACCCAGTACTTC. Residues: CASSWTGQETQYF.

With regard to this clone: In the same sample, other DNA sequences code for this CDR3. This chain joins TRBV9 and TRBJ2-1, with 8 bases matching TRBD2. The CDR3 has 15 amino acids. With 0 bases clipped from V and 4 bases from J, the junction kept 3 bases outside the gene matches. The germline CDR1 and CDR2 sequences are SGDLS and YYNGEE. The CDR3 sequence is CASSVGTSGYNEQFF. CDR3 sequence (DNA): TGTGCCAGCAGCGTAGGAACTAGCGGTTACAATGAGCAGTTCTTC. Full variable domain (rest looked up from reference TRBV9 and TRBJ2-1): DSGVTQTPKHLITATGQRVTLRCSPRSGDLSVYWYQQSLDQGLQFLIQYYNGEERAKGNILERFSAQQFPDLHSELNLSSLELGDSALYFCASSVGTSGYNEQFFGPGTRLTVL.

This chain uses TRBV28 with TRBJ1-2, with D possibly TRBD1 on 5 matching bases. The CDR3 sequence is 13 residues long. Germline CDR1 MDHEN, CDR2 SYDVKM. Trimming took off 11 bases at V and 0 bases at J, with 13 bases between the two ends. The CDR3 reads CAVTRQPNYGYTF. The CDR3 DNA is TGTGCCGTAACCAGACAGCCTAACTATGGCTACACCTTC.

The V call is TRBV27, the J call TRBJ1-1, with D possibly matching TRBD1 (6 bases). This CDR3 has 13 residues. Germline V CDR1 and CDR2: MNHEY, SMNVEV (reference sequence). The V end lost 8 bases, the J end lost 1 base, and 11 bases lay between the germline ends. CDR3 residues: CASWGQGNTEAFF. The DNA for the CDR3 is TGTGCCAGCTGGGGGCAGGGGAACACTGAAGCTTTCTTT.

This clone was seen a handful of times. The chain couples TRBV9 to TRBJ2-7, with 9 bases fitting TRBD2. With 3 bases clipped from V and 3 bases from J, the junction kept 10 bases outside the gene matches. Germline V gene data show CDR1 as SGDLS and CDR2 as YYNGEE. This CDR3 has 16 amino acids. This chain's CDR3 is CASSAPGAGGYYEQYF. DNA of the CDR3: TGTGCCAGCAGCGCCCCGGGGGCGGGAGGGTACTACGAGCAGTACTTC.

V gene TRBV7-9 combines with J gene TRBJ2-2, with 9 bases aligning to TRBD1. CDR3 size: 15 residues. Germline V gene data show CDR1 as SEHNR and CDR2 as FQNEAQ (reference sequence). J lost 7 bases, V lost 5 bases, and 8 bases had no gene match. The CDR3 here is CASSLGDRDGGELFF. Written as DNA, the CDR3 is TGTGCCAGCAGCCTAGGGGACAGGGACGGCGGGGAGCTGTTTTTT.

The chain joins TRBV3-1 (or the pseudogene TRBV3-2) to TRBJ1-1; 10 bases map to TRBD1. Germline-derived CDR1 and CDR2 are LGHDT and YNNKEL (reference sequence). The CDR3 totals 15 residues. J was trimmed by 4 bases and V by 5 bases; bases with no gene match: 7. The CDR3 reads CASSSAWTGGTEAFF. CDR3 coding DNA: TGTGCCAGCAGCAGTGCATGGACAGGGGGCACTGAAGCTTTCTTT.

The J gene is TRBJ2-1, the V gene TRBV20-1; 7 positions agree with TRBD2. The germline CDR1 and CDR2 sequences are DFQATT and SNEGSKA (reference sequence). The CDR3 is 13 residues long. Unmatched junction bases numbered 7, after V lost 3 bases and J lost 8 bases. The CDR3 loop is CSASSGFSYEQFF. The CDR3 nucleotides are TGCAGTGCTAGTAGCGGGTTCAGCTATGAGCAGTTCTTC.

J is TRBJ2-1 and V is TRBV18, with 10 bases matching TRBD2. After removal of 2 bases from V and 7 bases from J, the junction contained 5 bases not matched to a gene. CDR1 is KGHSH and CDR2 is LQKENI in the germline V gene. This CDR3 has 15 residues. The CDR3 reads CASSPLVSGRNEQFF. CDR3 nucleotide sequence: TGTGCCAGCTCACCATTGGTTAGCGGGAGGAATGAGCAGTTCTTC.

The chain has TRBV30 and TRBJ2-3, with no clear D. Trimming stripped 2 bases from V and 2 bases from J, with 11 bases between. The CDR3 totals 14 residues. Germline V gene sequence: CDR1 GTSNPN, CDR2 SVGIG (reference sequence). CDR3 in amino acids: CAWSSGTYTDTQYF. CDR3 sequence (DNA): TGTGCCTGGAGTTCGGGTACCTACACAGATACGCAGTATTTT.

The CDR3 loop reads CASTPPGGNGYTF. CDR3 sequence (DNA): TGTGCCAGTACCCCCCCGGGGGGAAATGGCTACACCTTC. V usage is TRBV19 and J usage is TRBJ1-2; D is possibly TRBD1 (5 bases). Per germline, CDR1 LNHDA and CDR2 SQIVND (reference sequence). This CDR3 has 13 residues. Deletions cut 7 bases from V and 6 bases from J, with 15 bases between.

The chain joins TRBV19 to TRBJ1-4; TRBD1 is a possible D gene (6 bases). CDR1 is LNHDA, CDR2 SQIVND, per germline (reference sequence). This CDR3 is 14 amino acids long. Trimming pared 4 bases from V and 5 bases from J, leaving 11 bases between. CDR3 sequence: CASSKTGLNEKLFF. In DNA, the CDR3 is TGTGCCAGTAGTAAAACAGGGTTAAATGAAAAACTGTTTTTT.

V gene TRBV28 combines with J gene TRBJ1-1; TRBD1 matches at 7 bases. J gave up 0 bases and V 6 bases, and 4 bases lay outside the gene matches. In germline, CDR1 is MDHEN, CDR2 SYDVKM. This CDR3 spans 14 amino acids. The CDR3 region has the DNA TGTGCCAGCAGACCAGGGGGAATGAACACTGAAGCTTTCTTT. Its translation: CASRPGGMNTEAFF.

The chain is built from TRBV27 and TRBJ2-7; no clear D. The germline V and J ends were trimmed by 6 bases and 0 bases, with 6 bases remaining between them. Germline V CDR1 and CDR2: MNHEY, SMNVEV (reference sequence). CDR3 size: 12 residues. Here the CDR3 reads CASSPSSYEQYF. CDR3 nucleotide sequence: TGTGCCAGCAGCCCGAGCTCCTACGAGCAGTACTTC.

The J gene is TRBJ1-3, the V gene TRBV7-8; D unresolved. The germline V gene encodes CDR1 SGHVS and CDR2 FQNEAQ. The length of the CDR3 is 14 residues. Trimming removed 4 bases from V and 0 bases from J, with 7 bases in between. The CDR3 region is CASSSEPSGNTIYF. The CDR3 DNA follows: TGTGCCAGCAGCTCCGAGCCCTCTGGAAACACCATATATTTT.

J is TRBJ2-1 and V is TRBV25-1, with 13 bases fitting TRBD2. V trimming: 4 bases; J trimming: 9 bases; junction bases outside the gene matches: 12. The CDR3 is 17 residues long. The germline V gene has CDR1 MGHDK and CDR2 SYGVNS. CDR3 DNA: TGTGCCAGCAGTGGGGGGTTTGGACTAGCGGGAGCCGCTGAGCAGTTCTTC. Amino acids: CASSGGFGLAGAAEQFF.

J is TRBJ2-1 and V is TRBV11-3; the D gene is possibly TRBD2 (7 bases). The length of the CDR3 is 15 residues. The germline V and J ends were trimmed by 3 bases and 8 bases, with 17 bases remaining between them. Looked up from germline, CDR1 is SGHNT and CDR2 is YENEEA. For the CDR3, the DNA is TGTGCCAGCAGCTTCGGTGGGGGGGCTGGGGATGAGCAGTTCTTC. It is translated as CASSFGGGAGDEQFF. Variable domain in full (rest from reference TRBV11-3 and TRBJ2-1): EAGVVQSPRYKIIEKKQPVAFWCNPISGHNTLYWYLQNLGQGPELLIRYENEEAVDDSQLPKDRFSAERLKGVDSTLKIQPAELGDSAVYLCASSFGGGAGDEQFFGPGTRLTVL.

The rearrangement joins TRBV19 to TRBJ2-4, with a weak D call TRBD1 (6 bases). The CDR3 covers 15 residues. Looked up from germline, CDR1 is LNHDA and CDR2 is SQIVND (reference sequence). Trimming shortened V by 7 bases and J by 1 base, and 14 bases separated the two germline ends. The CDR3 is CASTPGAVAKNIQYF. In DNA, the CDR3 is TGTGCCAGTACCCCAGGGGCGGTGGCCAAAAACATTCAGTACTTC.